This is a list of T cell receptor beta chains from one sample in a study of blood T cell repertoires in COVID-19. The method was immunoSEQ multiplex PCR; TCRdb's version includes in-frame clones alone and lacks a portion of them. In the table there are about 71,000 clones, 75% to 95% of which are singletons. The sequenced material came from peripheral blood. These receptors were taken from a woman of 80 years or more with acute or convalescent COVID-19. CDR3s include the opening cysteine and the closing phenylalanine or tryptophan. D genes are given only for firm matches. Some rows have no size entry. The others give once, few or many, or a class for an expanded clone.

abundance | j_gene | v_gene | d_gene | CDR3nt | CDR3aa
few | TRBJ2-1 | TRBV3-1/TRBV3-2 | TRBD1 | TGTGCCAGCAGCCAAAACAGGGGTGGTGAGCAGTTCTTC | CASSQNRGGEQFF
NA | TRBJ2-1 | TRBV11-2 | TRBD1 | TGTGCCAGCAGCTGGGAGGGACAGGGAGACAATGAGCAGTTCTTC | CASSWEGQGDNEQFF
NA | TRBJ1-3 | TRBV9 | TRBD1 | TGTGCCAGCAGTGGAACAGGGGTGGGAAACACCATATATTTT | CASSGTGVGNTIYF
once | TRBJ2-7 | TRBV24-1 | NA | TGTGCCACCAGTGAGGGCCAGAGGGCCGAGCAGTACTTC | CATSEGQRAEQYF
once | TRBJ1-5 | TRBV5-1 | NA | TGCGCCAGCAGCTTGGTGGGGGGTAGCAATCAGCCCCAGCATTTT | CASSLVGGSNQPQHF
NA | TRBJ1-6 | TRBV19 | NA | TGTGCCAGTAGTGGGGGCGGCTCCTATAATTCACCCCTCCACTTT | CASSGGGSYNSPLHF
NA | TRBJ2-2 | TRBV29-1 | NA | TGCAGCGGGGGACGGTCATATACCGGGGAGCTGTTTTTT | CSGGRSYTGELFF
once | TRBJ2-5 | TRBV3-1/TRBV3-2 | NA | TGTGCCAGCAGCCAAGCGAGTTCAGGGGTATCCGAGACCCAGTACTTC | CASSQASSGVSETQYF
once | TRBJ1-4 | TRBV5-8 | NA | TGTGCCAGCAGCTTGGTTTCCAGGGCAGCAACTAATGAAAAACTGTTTTTT | CASSLVSRAATNEKLFF
NA | TRBJ2-1 | TRBV1 | NA | TGCACCAGCAGCCAGGACCACGAGGGGCAGTTCTTC | CTSSQDHEGQFF
NA | TRBJ2-7 | TRBV2 | NA | TGTGCCAGCAGCTACAAGCGCTACGAGCGGTACTTC | CASSYKRYERYF
NA | TRBJ2-5 | TRBV28 | NA | TGTGCCAGCAGTTTGTACCGTGGACTCCAAGAGACCCAGTACTTC | CASSLYRGLQETQYF
NA | TRBJ2-1 | TRBV2 | NA | TGTGCCAGCATCATAGCGGTTTACGCCGGCAATGAGCAGTTCTTC | CASIIAVYAGNEQFF
NA | TRBJ1-2 | TRBV7-2 | TRBD1 | TGTGCCAGCAGCTCCCGACAGGGCGGCTATGGCTACACCTTC | CASSSRQGGYGYTF
NA | TRBJ2-2 | TRBV11-3 | TRBD2 | TGTGCCAGCAGCTTAGATCTCGGTGCGGGAGCCGGGGAGCTGTTTTTT | CASSLDLGAGAGELFF
NA | TRBJ2-5 | TRBV5-6 | TRBD2 | TGTGCCAGCAGCTTGCTCACTAGCGAACCACAAGAGACCCAGTACTTC | CASSLLTSEPQETQYF
NA | TRBJ2-1 | TRBV19 | TRBD2 | TGTGCCAGTAAAACACTAGCGGGGGACTACAATGAGCAGTTCTTC | CASKTLAGDYNEQFF
NA | TRBJ2-1 | TRBV5-1 | TRBD1 | TGCGCCAGCAGCACCGGACAGGGACCGGGGTACAATGAGCAGTTCTTC | CASSTGQGPGYNEQFF
NA | TRBJ2-1 | TRBV20-1 | NA | TGCAGTGCTAGTTTCCGGGATCGACCTTCCGGTGAGCAGTTCTTC | CSASFRDRPSGEQFF